This T cell receptor beta chain was sequenced for a study of shared clonotypes between healthy human individuals. CDR3 length: 15 amino acids. The germline V and J ends were trimmed by 0 bases and 7 bases, with 10 bases remaining between them. The germline CDR1 and CDR2 sequences are LGHNA and YSLEER. General study findings and limits: Sequencing of the sorted subsets was shown by rarefaction to be incomplete despite large depth. Clonotype sharing among the donors was expected to vary with sequencing depth.

Points on this clone: As yet, its antigen is unknown.

Splitting of each subset's genomic DNA was done evenly across several immunoSEQ plates. Assay: immunoSEQ multiplex PCR; the TCRdb copy retains only in-frame clones and omits some. The sample lists about 1 million clones; about 75% were seen once. Sample: memory CD4+ T cells sorted from blood. Subset denoted: CD45RA-negative fraction. This clonotype originated in a man aged 18 to 30 in good health. This rearrangement joins TRBV4-3 to TRBJ1-6; D may be TRBD1 (6 bases). The CDR3 coding sequence is TGCGCCAGCAGCCAAGATACCGGGGGCAATTCACCCCTCCACTTT. Residues: CASSQDTGGNSPLHF.